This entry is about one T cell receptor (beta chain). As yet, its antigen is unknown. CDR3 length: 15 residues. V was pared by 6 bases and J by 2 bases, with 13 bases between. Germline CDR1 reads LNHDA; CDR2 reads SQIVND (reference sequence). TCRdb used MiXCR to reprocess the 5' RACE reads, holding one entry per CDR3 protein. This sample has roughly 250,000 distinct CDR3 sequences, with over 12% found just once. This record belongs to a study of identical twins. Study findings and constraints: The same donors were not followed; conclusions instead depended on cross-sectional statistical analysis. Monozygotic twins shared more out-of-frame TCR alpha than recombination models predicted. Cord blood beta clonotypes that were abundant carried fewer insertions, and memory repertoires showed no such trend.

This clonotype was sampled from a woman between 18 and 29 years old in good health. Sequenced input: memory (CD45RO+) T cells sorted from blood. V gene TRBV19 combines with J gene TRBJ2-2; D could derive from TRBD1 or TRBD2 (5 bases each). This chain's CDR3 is CASSTGTDNTGELFF. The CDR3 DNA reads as TGTGCCAGTAGCACCGGGACGGATAACACCGGGGAGCTGTTTTTT.